This record looks at one T cell receptor (beta chain) sequence and its context. Its antigen is unknown. Unsorted cryopreserved PBMC were sequenced, averaging around 100,000 T cells per clinical donor. This sample stems from a study of T cells in tuberculosis. Study overall: This South African cohort compared adolescents with or without latent tuberculosis against adults with active tuberculosis.

The assay was immunoSEQ multiplex PCR, and TCRdb's table has in-frame clones only and misses some. The data show roughly 35,000 clones, approximately 94% seen once. Study-wide points: Active tuberculosis alpha repertoires lay closer to GMM-specific TCRs than controls'. Selection depended on which cryopreserved specimens were available.

V was trimmed by 6 bases and J by 6 bases, leaving 8 bases between them. CDR3 length: 11 residues. Germline CDR1 MDHEN, CDR2 SYDVKM. Sample: PBMCs. The receptor was derived from a donor aged 10-29 years with latent tuberculosis or without tuberculosis infection. Some clones in this sample may be carry-over from other donors' samples. The chain uses TRBV28 and TRBJ1-1, with D possibly being TRBD1 (6 bases). As DNA, the CDR3 is TGTGCCAGCAGCCAGGGGTCTGAAGCTTTCTTT. The encoded protein is CASSQGSEAFF.